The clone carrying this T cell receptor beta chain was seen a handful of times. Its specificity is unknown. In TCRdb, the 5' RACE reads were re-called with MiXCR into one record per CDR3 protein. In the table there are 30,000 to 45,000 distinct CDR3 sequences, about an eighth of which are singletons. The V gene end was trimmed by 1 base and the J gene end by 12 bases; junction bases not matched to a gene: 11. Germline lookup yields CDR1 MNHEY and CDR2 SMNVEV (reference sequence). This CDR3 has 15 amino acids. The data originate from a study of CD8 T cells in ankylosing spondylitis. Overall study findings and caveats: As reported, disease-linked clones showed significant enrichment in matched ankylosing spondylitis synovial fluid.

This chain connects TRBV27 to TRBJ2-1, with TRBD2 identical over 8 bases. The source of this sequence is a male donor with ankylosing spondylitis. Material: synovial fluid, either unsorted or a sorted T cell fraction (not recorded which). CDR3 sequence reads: CASSLFGLAGDGQFF. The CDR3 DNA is TGTGCCAGCAGTTTATTTGGGCTAGCGGGTGATGGGCAGTTCTTC.